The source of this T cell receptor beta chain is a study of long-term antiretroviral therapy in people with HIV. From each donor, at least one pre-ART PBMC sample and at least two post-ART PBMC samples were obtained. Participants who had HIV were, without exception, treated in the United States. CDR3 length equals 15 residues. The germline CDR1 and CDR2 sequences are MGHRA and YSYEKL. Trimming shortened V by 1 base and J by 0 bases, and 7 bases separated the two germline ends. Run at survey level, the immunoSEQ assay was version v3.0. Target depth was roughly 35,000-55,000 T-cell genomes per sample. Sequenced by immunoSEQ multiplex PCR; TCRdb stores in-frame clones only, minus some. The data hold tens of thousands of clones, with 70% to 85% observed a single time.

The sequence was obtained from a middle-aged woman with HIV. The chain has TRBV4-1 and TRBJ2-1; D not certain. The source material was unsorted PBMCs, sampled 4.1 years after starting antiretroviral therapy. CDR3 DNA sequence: TGCGCCAGCAGCCAAGCTGTAAGCTCCTACAATGAGCAGTTCTTC. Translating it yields CASSQAVSSYNEQFF.